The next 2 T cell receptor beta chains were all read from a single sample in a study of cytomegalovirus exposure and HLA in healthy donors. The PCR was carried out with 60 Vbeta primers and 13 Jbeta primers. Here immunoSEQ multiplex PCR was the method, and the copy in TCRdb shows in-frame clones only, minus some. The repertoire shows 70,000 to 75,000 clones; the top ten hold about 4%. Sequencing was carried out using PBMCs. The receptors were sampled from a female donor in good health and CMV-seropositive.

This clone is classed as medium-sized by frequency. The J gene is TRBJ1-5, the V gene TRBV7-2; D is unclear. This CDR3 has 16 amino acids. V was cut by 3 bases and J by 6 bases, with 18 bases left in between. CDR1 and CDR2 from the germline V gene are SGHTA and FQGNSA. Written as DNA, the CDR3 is TGTGCCAGCAGCTTGAATTCCGGGGAGATGGGTCAGCCCCAGCATTTT. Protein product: CASSLNSGEMGQPQHF.

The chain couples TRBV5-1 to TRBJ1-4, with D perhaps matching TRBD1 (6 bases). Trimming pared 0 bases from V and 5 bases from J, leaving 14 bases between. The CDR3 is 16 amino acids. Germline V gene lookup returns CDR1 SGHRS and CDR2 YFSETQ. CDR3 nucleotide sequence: TGCGCCAGCAGCTTGGGGGGGCCGGTCTTAAATGAAAAACTGTTTTTT. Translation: CASSLGGPVLNEKLFF. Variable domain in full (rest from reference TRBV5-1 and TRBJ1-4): KAGVTQTPRYLIKTRGQQVTLSCSPISGHRSVSWYQQTPGQGLQFLFEYFSETQRNKGNFPGRFSGRQFSNSRSEMNVSTLELGDSALYLCASSLGGPVLNEKLFFGSGTQLSVL.